One sample yielded the 3 T cell receptor beta chains listed below, sequenced in a study of CD8 T cells in ankylosing spondylitis (TCRdb year 2017). Receptor amplification or capture employed 5' RACE. TCRdb names Illumina HiSeq 2500 as the instrument used. TCRdb itself trimmed the public reads at Q25 with fastp, ran MiXCR and retained productive beta chains. Duplicate CDR3 protein sequences are folded into a single record with the most common DNA and genes. A total of about 120,000 distinct CDR3 sequences appear in this sample, approximately 15% of them only once. The ten largest make up almost 3% of the sample. Sequencing used blood, either unsorted or a sorted T cell fraction (not recorded which). The receptors come from a female donor with ankylosing spondylitis or in good health (not recorded which).

The CDR3 DNA reads TGTGCCAGCAGTCCTTCTCTTCCGGGACTCCTTAACACCGGGGAGCTGTTTTTT. Translation gives CASSPSLPGLLNTGELFF. The chain is built from TRBV6-8 and TRBJ2-2; a weak D match, TRBD2 (6 bases). Germline V gives CDR1 MNHGY, CDR2 SAAAGT. This CDR3 contains 18 residues. The V end was cut by 5 bases, the J end by 2 bases, with 21 bases between.

This clonotype was seen more than once but under ten times. The V gene is TRBV4-1, the J gene TRBJ2-5; 11 bases are shared with TRBD2. V shed 1 base, J shed 3 bases, and the junction held 4 bases outside the gene matches. CDR3 size: 16 residues. Germline V gene lookup returns CDR1 MGHRA and CDR2 YSYEKL. In DNA form, the CDR3 reads TGCGCCAGCAGCCAAGTGACTAGCGGGACGAAAGAGACCCAGTACTTC. It codes for CASSQVTSGTKETQYF.

This clonotype has a count of ten or more. J is TRBJ2-1 and V is TRBV9, with 8 bases aligning to TRBD2. J gave up 4 bases and V 0 bases, and 3 bases lay outside the gene matches. This CDR3 contains 15 residues. CDR1 is SGDLS and CDR2 is YYNGEE in the germline V gene. CDR3 bases: TGTGCCAGCAGCGTAGGACTAGCGATGTACAATGAGCAGTTCTTC. Translated: CASSVGLAMYNEQFF.